This entry features one T cell receptor (beta chain) sequence. The data derive from a study of blood T cell repertoires in COVID-19. Only in-frame clones appear in the TCRdb table, and some are missing; sequencing was by immunoSEQ multiplex PCR. The data show roughly 6,100 clones, with 82% seen just once and around 8% held by the top ten. V dropped 3 bases and J dropped 4; count of bases not matched to a gene: 3. Germline CDR1 SGHAT, CDR2 FQNNGV. This CDR3 is 14 amino acids long. V and J are TRBV11-2 and TRBJ1-2; 9 positions agree with TRBD1. The receptor was isolated from a human donor with active COVID-19. The donor label of this sample is uncertain. The sequenced sample was peripheral blood. The CDR3 coding sequence is TGTGCCAGCAGCTTTTTGGGACAGGGCTATGGCTACACCTTC. Its protein is CASSFLGQGYGYTF.